The sequence of this TCR beta chain was determined in a study of T cell responses to AZD1222 COVID-19 vaccine. Whole-study findings and limits: Just 5 to 7 people given AZD1222 tested seropositive at baseline. Donors skewed white British and female; clonal diversity was possibly underestimated.

This clone was found once. The antigen is unknown. Trimming stripped 3 bases from V and 4 bases from J, with 9 bases between. CDR3 length: 13 residues. Per germline, CDR1 DFQATT and CDR2 SNEGSKA (reference sequence). Assay used: immunoSEQ multiplex PCR; TCRdb lists only in-frame clones, some missing. The data contain approximately 150,000 clones, just over 85% of them singletons. The sequence was collected from an adult who received the AZD1222 COVID-19 vaccine. The chain is built from TRBV20-1 and TRBJ2-2; D uncertain. The sequenced sample was peripheral blood, obtained 28 days after the second AZD1222 dose. The CDR3 loop is CSASRVPTGELFF. The CDR3 nucleotides are TGCAGTGCTAGTAGGGTACCCACCGGGGAGCTGTTTTTT.